This T cell receptor beta chain was recovered during a study of blood T cell repertoires in COVID-19. The overall study: The cDNA or gDNA used as material had been derived from T cells, B-cell-depleted T cells, or PBMCs.

Per germline, CDR1 LGHDT and CDR2 YNNKEL (reference sequence). The CDR3 covers 14 residues. V gave up 1 base and J gave up 6 bases, with 9 bases separating them. Only a few counts were recorded for this clone. In the original analysis: The authors estimated nucleated cell counts from reference gene primer amplification. This table comes from immunoSEQ multiplex PCR, and its TCRdb copy is limited to in-frame clones, with some not included. V and J calls and clone size are copied from that table; D and trimming were computed from the DNA. The table shows 120,000 or so clones, with 85% to 90% occurring only once.

The source material was peripheral blood. The sequence derives from a woman between 65 and 79 years old with acute or convalescent COVID-19. This chain uses TRBV3-1 (or the pseudogene TRBV3-2) with TRBJ2-2, with D uncertain. The CDR3: CASSQVPQPGELFF. The CDR3 nucleotides are TGTGCCAGCAGCCAAGTGCCACAACCCGGGGAGCTGTTTTTT.